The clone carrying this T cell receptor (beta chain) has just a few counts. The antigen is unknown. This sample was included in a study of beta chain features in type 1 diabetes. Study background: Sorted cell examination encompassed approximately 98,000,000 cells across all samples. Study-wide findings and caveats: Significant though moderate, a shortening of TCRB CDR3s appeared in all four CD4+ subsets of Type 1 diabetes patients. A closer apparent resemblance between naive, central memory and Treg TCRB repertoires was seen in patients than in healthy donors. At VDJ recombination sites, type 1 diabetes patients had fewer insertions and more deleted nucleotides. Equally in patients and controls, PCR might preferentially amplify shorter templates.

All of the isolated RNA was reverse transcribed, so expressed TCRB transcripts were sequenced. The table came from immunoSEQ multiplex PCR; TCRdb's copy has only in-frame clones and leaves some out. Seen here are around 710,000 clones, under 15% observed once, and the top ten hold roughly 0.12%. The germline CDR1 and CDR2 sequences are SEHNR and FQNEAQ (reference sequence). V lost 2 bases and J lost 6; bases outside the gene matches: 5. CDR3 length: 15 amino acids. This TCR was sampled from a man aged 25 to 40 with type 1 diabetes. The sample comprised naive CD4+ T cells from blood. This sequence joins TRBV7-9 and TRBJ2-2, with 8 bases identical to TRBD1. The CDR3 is CASSLRTGGPGELFF. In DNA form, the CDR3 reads TGTGCCAGCAGCTTAAGAACAGGGGGACCCGGGGAGCTGTTTTTT.